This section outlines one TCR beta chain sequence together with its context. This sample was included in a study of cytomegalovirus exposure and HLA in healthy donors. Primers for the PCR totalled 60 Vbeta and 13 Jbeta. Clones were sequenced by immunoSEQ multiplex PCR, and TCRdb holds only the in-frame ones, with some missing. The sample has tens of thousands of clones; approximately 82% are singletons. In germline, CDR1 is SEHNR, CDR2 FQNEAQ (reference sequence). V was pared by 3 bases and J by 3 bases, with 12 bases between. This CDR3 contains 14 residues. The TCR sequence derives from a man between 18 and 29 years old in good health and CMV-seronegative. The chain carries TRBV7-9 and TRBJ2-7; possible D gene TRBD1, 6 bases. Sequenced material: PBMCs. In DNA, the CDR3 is TGTGCCAGCAGCTTTCCGGGACATAACTACGAGCAGTACTTC. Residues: CASSFPGHNYEQYF.